Each of the 15 T cell receptor beta chains below was sequenced from the same sample in a study of T cells in Graves' hyperthyroidism and ophthalmopathy. Regions amplified from RNA transcripts were the TCR beta CDR3 regions. The HTBI set primed first-round TCR CDR3 RT-PCR. TCRdb reprocessed the multiplex PCR reads with MiXCR, giving one entry per CDR3 protein. Altogether fewer than 25,000 distinct CDR3 sequences are present, roughly 49% being singletons, with the ten largest covering around 23%. The sample comprised blood. These receptors all stem from a woman between 35 and 50 years old with Graves' hyperthyroidism that later progressed to Graves' ophthalmopathy.

The gene calls are TRBV19 and TRBJ2-2; 9 bases line up with TRBD1. Germline V CDR1 and CDR2: LNHDA, SQIVND (reference sequence). The CDR3 totals 16 residues. V trimming: 5 bases; J trimming: 6 bases; junction bases outside the gene matches: 10. CDR3 sequence: CASSSLRTGASGELFF. The CDR3 region has the DNA TGTGCCAGTAGTTCCCTTAGGACAGGGGCCTCCGGGGAGCTGTTTTTT.

V gene TRBV20-1 combines with J gene TRBJ2-7; D not certain. The CDR3 totals 13 residues. Germline V lookup: CDR1 DFQATT, CDR2 SNEGSKA (reference sequence). Between the trimmed V and J ends, which lost 3 bases and 3 bases, there was a span of 12 bases. CDR3 in amino acids: CSASDLNRYEQYF. The CDR3 DNA reads TGCAGTGCTAGCGATTTGAACCGCTACGAGCAGTACTTC.

This clonotype occurred a few times. The chain carries TRBV25-1 and TRBJ2-7, with 7 bases aligning to TRBD2. This CDR3 region has 16 residues. V was pared by 4 bases and J by 2 bases, with 11 bases of the junction left unmatched. Germline V gives CDR1 MGHDK, CDR2 SYGVNS. The CDR3 DNA reads TGTGCCAGCAGTGTGAGCCGGGGAGGGAGCCCCTACGAGCAGTACTTC. Amino acids: CASSVSRGGSPYEQYF.

The sample holds one count of this clonotype. This chain uses TRBV7-6 with TRBJ2-1; 7 nucleotides align to TRBD2. CDR1 is SGHVS and CDR2 is FNYEAQ in the germline V gene. The J segment lost 9 bases and the V segment lost 1 base, leaving 15 bases of the junction unmatched. The CDR3 runs to 17 residues. Here the CDR3 reads CASSLEVGGRAETEQFF. The CDR3 region has the DNA TGTGCCAGCAGCTTAGAGGTCGGTGGGAGGGCGGAAACTGAGCAGTTCTTC.

This clonotype was counted a few times. The J gene is TRBJ1-2, the V gene TRBV7-9, with D tentatively TRBD1 (5 bases). The V end was cut by 1 base, the J end by 6 bases, with 9 bases between. The length of the CDR3 is 13 residues. Germline values: CDR1 SEHNR, CDR2 FQNEAQ (reference sequence). The CDR3 loop reads CASSLGQGDGYTF. The CDR3 DNA is TGTGCCAGCAGCTTAGGCCAGGGTGATGGCTACACCTTC.

The V gene is TRBV5-4, the J gene TRBJ2-5, with D possibly TRBD1 on 5 matching bases. The CDR3 length is 14 residues. V lost 4 bases to trimming and J lost 0 bases, with 10 bases between them. CDR1 and CDR2 (germline): SGHNT, YYREEE (reference sequence). The CDR3 bases are TGTGCCAGCAGCGTGGACAAGTACCAAGAGACCCAGTACTTC. This codes for CASSVDKYQETQYF.

Notes on this clonotype: One end of the junction is discordant with germline, which a read error may explain. The V gene is TRBV5-1, the J gene TRBJ2-3, with 7 bases fitting TRBD2. Germline V lookup: CDR1 SGHRS, CDR2 YFSETQ. The CDR3 totals 17 residues. DNA of the CDR3: TGCGCCAGCAGCCTCTTCGTGAGAGGGACTAACACAGATACGCAGTGTTTT. It specifies CASSLFVRGTNTDTQCF.

Note on this clonotype: Here the CDR3 omits its conserved ending phenylalanine or tryptophan, so a read error is the likely source. V gene TRBV29-1 combines with J gene TRBJ2-5; 7 bases line up with TRBD2. CDR1 and CDR2 (germline): SQVTM, ANQGSEA. Losses at the gene ends were 4 bases for V and 3 bases for J; bases not matched to a gene: 11. The CDR3 runs to 15 residues. The CDR3, as DNA: TGCAGCGTTGTGGTTCGCGGGAGTTTAAAAGAGACCCAGTACCTC. Its translation is CSVVVRGSLKETQYL.

This clonotype appeared a few times. The gene calls are TRBV10-3 and TRBJ2-7; either TRBD1 or TRBD2 may supply D (5 bases each). The CDR3 loop spans 14 amino acids. Looked up from germline, CDR1 is ENHRY and CDR2 is SYGVKD. Trimming took off 4 bases at V and 1 base at J, with 11 bases between the two ends. CDR3 residues: CAISGGTASYEQYF. CDR3 nucleotides: TGTGCCATCAGTGGTGGGACGGCATCCTACGAGCAGTACTTC.

This sequence joins TRBV7-9 and TRBJ2-3; D call uncertain. The CDR3 is 16 residues long. The V end lost 4 bases, the J end lost 0 bases, and 14 bases lay between the germline ends. CDR1 is SEHNR and CDR2 is FQNEAQ in the germline V gene (reference sequence). For the CDR3, the DNA is TGTGCCAGCAGCTCACCCCATGTGGGGAGCACAGATACGCAGTATTTT. The encoded protein is CASSSPHVGSTDTQYF.

Comment on this clonotype: The CDR3 does not end in the conserved phenylalanine or tryptophan, so this is likely a read error. The gene calls are TRBV29-1 and TRBJ1-1; D uncertain. V lost 7 bases and J 1 base, leaving 10 bases between the germline ends. Germline assignment: CDR1 SQVTM and CDR2 ANQGSEA. The CDR3 totals 12 residues. As DNA, the CDR3 is TGCAGCGCTGCACAGACGAACACTGAAGCTTTCTCT. Translation gives CSAAQTNTEAFS.

This clonotype has a count of ten or more. The chain employs TRBV12-3 or TRBV12-4 and TRBJ1-1; maybe TRBD1 (6 bases). The CDR3 consists of 14 residues. V lost 7 bases and J lost 6, with 18 bases in between. CDR3 sequence reads: CASTPRIRGPEAFF. In DNA, the CDR3 is TGTGCCAGCACTCCCCGGATCAGGGGTCCTGAAGCTTTCTTT.

Judged by abundance, this clonotype is medium-sized. The rearrangement links TRBV9 to TRBJ1-5; TRBD1 might be the D (6 bases). V was shortened by 0 bases and J by 7 bases, with 11 bases between the two germline ends. Germline CDR1 SGDLS, CDR2 YYNGEE. CDR3 length equals 14 residues. The CDR3 coding sequence is TGTGCCAGCAGCGTAGATCTAAGGGGGCAGCCCCAGCATTTT. Encoded protein: CASSVDLRGQPQHF. Supplemented by reference TRBV9 and TRBJ1-5, the full variable domain reads DSGVTQTPKHLITATGQRVTLRCSPRSGDLSVYWYQQSLDQGLQFLIQYYNGEERAKGNILERFSAQQFPDLHSELNLSSLELGDSALYFCASSVDLRGQPQHFGDGTRLSIL.

This clonotype was counted at least ten times. The J gene is TRBJ1-1, the V gene TRBV2, with 10 bases that match TRBD1. Germline assignment: CDR1 SNHLY and CDR2 FYNNEI. V lost 3 bases to trimming and J lost 5 bases; unmatched junction nucleotides: 6. CDR3 length equals 15 residues. For the CDR3, the DNA is TGTGCCAGCAGTGACTCGGGACAGGGGAGAACTGAAGCTTTCTTT. It specifies CASSDSGQGRTEAFF.

This clonotype was seen only a few times. This chain connects TRBV25-1 to TRBJ2-3, with unresolved D. The CDR3 is 13 residues long. Trimming stripped 2 bases from V and 2 bases from J, with 5 bases between. In germline, CDR1 is MGHDK, CDR2 SYGVNS. The CDR3 DNA reads as TGTGCCAGCAGTGAACAAAACACAGATACGCAGTATTTT. It translates to CASSEQNTDTQYF.